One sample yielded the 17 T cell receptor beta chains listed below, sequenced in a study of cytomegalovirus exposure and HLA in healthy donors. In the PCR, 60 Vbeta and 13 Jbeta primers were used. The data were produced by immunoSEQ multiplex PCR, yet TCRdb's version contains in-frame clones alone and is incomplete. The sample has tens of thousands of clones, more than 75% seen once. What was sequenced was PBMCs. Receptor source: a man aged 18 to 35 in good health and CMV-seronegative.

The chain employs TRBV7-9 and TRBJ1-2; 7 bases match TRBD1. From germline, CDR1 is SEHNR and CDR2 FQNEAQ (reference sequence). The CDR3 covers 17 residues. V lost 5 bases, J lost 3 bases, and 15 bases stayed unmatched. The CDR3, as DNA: TGTGCCAGCAGCGACTCAGGACAGGTTCGCACTGACTATGGCTACACCTTC. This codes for CASSDSGQVRTDYGYTF.

The CDR3 loop is CASSWGRSPSSGNTIYF. The CDR3 nucleotides read TGTGCCAGCAGCTGGGGGCGGTCACCGAGCTCTGGAAACACCATATATTTT. V and J are TRBV5-4 and TRBJ1-3; possibly TRBD1 for D (6 bases). V gave up 3 bases and J gave up 0 bases, with 16 bases separating them. The CDR3 covers 17 residues. Germline-derived CDR1 and CDR2 are SGHNT and YYREEE (reference sequence).

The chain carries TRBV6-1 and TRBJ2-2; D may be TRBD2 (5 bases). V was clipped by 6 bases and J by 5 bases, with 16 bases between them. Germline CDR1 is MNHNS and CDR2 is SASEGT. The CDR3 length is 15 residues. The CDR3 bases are TGTGCCAGCAGATTTGAAATAGAGGGAACCGGGGAGCTGTTTTTT. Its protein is CASRFEIEGTGELFF.

The CDR3: CASSLLEPGAALNTEAFF. Written as DNA, the CDR3 is TGTGCCAGCAGTTTATTGGAACCAGGGGCCGCTCTGAACACTGAAGCTTTCTTT. The chain carries TRBV28 and TRBJ1-1; a weak D match, TRBD1 (6 bases). Germline loops: CDR1 MDHEN, CDR2 SYDVKM. V lost 1 base and J lost 0, with 18 bases in between. The CDR3 has 18 amino acids.

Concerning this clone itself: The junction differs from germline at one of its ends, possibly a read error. The CDR3 region has the DNA TGTGCCTGGAGTGTAGACGCTGGGGAGCAGTGCTTC. Its protein product is CAWSVDAGEQCF. V gene TRBV30 combines with J gene TRBJ2-7; D perhaps matches TRBD2 (5 bases). The CDR3 loop spans 12 amino acids. CDR1 is GTSNPN, CDR2 SVGIG, per germline (reference sequence). Full variable domain (missing parts from reference TRBV30 and TRBJ2-7): SQTIHQWPATLVQPVGSPLSLECTVEGTSNPNLYWYRQAAGRGLQLLFYSVGIGQISSEVPQNLSASRPQDRQFILSSKKLLLSDSGFYLCAWSVDAGEQCFGPGTRLTVT.

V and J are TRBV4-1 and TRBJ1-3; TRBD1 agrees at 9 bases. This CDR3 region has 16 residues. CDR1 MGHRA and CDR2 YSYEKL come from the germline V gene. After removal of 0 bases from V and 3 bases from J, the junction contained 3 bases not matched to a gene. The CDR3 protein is CASSQEPDRGGNTIYF. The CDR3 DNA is TGCGCCAGCAGCCAAGAACCGGACAGGGGTGGAAACACCATATATTTT.

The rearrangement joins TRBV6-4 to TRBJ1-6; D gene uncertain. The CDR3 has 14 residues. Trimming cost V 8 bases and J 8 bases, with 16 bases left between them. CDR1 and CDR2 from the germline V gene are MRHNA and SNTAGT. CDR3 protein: CASARSAGDSPLHF. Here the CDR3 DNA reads TGTGCCAGCGCCCGGTCGGCGGGCGATTCACCCCTCCACTTT.

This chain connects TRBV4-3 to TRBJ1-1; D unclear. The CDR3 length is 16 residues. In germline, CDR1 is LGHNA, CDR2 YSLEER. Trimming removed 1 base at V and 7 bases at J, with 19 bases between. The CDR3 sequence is CASSQVRGVSHYEAFF. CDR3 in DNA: TGCGCCAGCAGCCAAGTTCGGGGTGTATCACACTATGAAGCTTTCTTT.

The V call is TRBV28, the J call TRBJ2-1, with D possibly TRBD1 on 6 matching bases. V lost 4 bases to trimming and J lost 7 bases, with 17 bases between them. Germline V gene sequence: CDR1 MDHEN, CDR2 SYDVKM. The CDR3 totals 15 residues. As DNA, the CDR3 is TGTGCCAGCAGTTGGATAAACAGGGCCGATAATGAGCAGTTCTTC. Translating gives CASSWINRADNEQFF.

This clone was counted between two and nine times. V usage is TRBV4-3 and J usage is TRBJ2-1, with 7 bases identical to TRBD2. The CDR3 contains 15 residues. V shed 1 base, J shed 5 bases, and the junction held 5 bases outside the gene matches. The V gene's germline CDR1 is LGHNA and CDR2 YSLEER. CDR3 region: CASSQGLADDNEQFF. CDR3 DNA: TGCGCCAGCAGCCAAGGTCTAGCGGATGACAATGAGCAGTTCTTC.

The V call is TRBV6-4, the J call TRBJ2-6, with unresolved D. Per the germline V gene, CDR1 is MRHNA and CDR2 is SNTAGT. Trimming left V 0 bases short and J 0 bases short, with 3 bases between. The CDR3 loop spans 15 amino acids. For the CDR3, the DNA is TGTGCCAGCAGTGACTCTAGCTCTGGGGCCAACGTCCTGACTTTC. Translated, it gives CASSDSSSGANVLTF.

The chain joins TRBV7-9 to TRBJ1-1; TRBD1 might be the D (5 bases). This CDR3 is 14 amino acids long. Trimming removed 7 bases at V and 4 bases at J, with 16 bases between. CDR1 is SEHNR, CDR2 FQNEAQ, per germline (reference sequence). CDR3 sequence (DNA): TGTGCCAGCACCAACCTGGGGCTAGTCACTGAAGCTTTCTTT. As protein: CASTNLGLVTEAFF.

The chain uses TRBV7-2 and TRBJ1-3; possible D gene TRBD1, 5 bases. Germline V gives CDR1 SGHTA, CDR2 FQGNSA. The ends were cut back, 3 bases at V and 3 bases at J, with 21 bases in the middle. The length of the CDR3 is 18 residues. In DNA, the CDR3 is TGTGCCAGCAGCTTTCCCTGGTACAAGGGGAACTATGGAAACACCATATATTTT. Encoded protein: CASSFPWYKGNYGNTIYF.

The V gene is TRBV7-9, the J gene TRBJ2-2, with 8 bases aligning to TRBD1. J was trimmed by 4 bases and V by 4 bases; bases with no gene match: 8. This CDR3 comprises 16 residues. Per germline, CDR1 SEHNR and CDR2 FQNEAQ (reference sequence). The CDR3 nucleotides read TGTGCCAGCAGCTCGCCTCAGGGGGCCGTCACCGGGGAGCTGTTTTTT. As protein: CASSSPQGAVTGELFF.

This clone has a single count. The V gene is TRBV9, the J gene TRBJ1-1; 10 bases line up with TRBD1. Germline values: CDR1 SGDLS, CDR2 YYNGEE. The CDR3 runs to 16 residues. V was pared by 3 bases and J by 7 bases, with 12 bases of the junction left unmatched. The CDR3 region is CASSGGTKTGGFEAFF. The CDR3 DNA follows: TGTGCCAGCAGCGGAGGAACTAAGACAGGGGGCTTTGAAGCTTTCTTT.

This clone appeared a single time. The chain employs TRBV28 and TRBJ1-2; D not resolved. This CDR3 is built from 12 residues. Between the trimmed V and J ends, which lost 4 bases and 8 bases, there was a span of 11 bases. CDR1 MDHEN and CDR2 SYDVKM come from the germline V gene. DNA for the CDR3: TGTGCCAGCAGTTCCCCCGCCAGGGGCTACACCTTC. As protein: CASSSPARGYTF.

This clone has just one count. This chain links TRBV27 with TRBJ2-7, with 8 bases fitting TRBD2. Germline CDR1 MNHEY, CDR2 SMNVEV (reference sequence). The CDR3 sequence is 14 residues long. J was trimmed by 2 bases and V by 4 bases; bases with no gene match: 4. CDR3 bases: TGTGCCAGCAGTTCCGGACTAGCCGCCTACGAGCAGTACTTC. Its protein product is CASSSGLAAYEQYF.